The rows below give T cell receptor beta chains drawn from one sample of a study of shared clonotypes between healthy human individuals. Assay: immunoSEQ multiplex PCR; the TCRdb copy retains only in-frame clones and omits some. Found here are 400,000 to 550,000 clones, roughly 85% of them singletons; the top ten hold 10% to 15%. Sequences were obtained from PBMCs. Receptors originate from a woman aged 40 to 49 in good health. Some clones in this sample may be carry-over from other donors' samples. The CDR3 runs from the conserved cysteine through the conserved F or W. D genes are given only for firm matches. Expanded clones get a size class; other rows say once, few or many, or leave the size out.

v_gene: TRBV27
abundance: NA
j_gene: TRBJ1-3
d_gene: NA
CDR3nt: TGTGCCAGCAGTAAACGGTACAGGCTTGGCTCTGGAAACACCATATATTTT
CDR3aa: CASSKRYRLGSGNTIYF

v_gene: TRBV5-1
abundance: NA
j_gene: TRBJ2-1
d_gene: TRBD2
CDR3nt: TGCGCCAGCAGCCCCGGGACTAGCGGGAGAGGGTACAATGAGCAGTTCTTC
CDR3aa: CASSPGTSGRGYNEQFF

v_gene: TRBV7-2
abundance: NA
j_gene: TRBJ2-3
d_gene: TRBD2
CDR3nt: TGTGCCAGCAGCCTTCGACTAGCGGGAGGAACAGATACGCAGTATTTT
CDR3aa: CASSLRLAGGTDTQYF

v_gene: TRBV7-6
abundance: NA
j_gene: TRBJ2-1
d_gene: TRBD2
CDR3nt: TGTGCCAGCAGCGAAGCCCTACTAGCGGGACAGTTCTTC
CDR3aa: CASSEALLAGQFF

v_gene: TRBV25-1
abundance: NA
j_gene: TRBJ2-2
d_gene: NA
CDR3nt: TGTGCCAGCAGTGAAGTACTCAACACCGGGGAGCTGTTTTTT
CDR3aa: CASSEVLNTGELFF

v_gene: TRBV18
abundance: NA
j_gene: TRBJ1-2
d_gene: NA
CDR3nt: TGTGCCAGCTCCATCAAAGAAGGAGGCTATGGCTACACCTTC
CDR3aa: CASSIKEGGYGYTF

v_gene: TRBV11-3
abundance: NA
j_gene: TRBJ2-3
d_gene: NA
CDR3nt: TGTGCCAGCAGCTTAGGGCGGCAAAGCACAGATACGCAGTATTTT
CDR3aa: CASSLGRQSTDTQYF

v_gene: TRBV28
abundance: NA
j_gene: TRBJ2-3
d_gene: NA
CDR3nt: TGTGCCAGCAGTTTGGAGCGGTATAGCACAGATACGCAGTATTTT
CDR3aa: CASSLERYSTDTQYF

v_gene: TRBV13
abundance: NA
j_gene: TRBJ2-7
d_gene: TRBD1
CDR3nt: TGTGCCAGCAGCTGGAGACAGGGAAATTCCTACGAGCAGTACTTC
CDR3aa: CASSWRQGNSYEQYF

v_gene: TRBV4-1
abundance: few
j_gene: TRBJ2-6
d_gene: NA
CDR3nt: TGCGCCAGCAGCCAAGATTCTGGGGCCAACGTCCCTACTTTC
CDR3aa: CASSQDSGANVPTF

v_gene: TRBV7-2
abundance: NA
j_gene: TRBJ2-1
d_gene: TRBD2
CDR3nt: TGTGCCAGCAGCTATCTACTAGCGGGAGGGTCCCACAATGAGCAGTTCTTC
CDR3aa: CASSYLLAGGSHNEQFF

v_gene: TRBV11-3
abundance: NA
j_gene: TRBJ2-2
d_gene: TRBD2
CDR3nt: TGTGCCAGCAGCTTGTCTGGTGCATGGGAGGGGAACACCGGGGAGCTGTTTTTT
CDR3aa: CASSLSGAWEGNTGELFF

v_gene: TRBV30
abundance: NA
j_gene: TRBJ2-7
d_gene: NA
CDR3nt: TGTGCCTGGAGTGGCGTCTACGAGCAGTACTTC
CDR3aa: CAWSGVYEQYF

v_gene: TRBV28
abundance: many
j_gene: TRBJ2-1
d_gene: TRBD2
CDR3nt: TGTGCCAGCAGTGAAACTAGCGGGAGGTCTGATGAGCAGTTCTTC
CDR3aa: CASSETSGRSDEQFF

v_gene: TRBV7-9
abundance: NA
j_gene: TRBJ2-5
d_gene: NA
CDR3nt: TGTGCCAGCTTAGGGGCGGGAGAGACCCAGTACTTC
CDR3aa: CASLGAGETQYF

v_gene: TRBV2
abundance: NA
j_gene: TRBJ2-4
d_gene: NA
CDR3nt: TGTGCCAGCAGTTTCGGGACACCCGTGGACATTCAGTACTTC
CDR3aa: CASSFGTPVDIQYF

v_gene: TRBV7-2
abundance: NA
j_gene: TRBJ2-4
d_gene: TRBD2
CDR3nt: TGTGCCAGCAGCTTAGTCGGTAGCGGGAGTGGAAACATTCAGTACTTC
CDR3aa: CASSLVGSGSGNIQYF

v_gene: TRBV28
abundance: NA
j_gene: TRBJ2-7
d_gene: NA
CDR3nt: TGTGCCAGCAGTGCCTTGGGACCAAGCTCCTACGAGCAGTACTTC
CDR3aa: CASSALGPSSYEQYF

v_gene: TRBV18
abundance: once
j_gene: TRBJ2-2
d_gene: NA
CDR3nt: TGTGCCAGCTCACCAGCGACCCGTACCGGGGAGCTGTTTTTT
CDR3aa: CASSPATRTGELFF

v_gene: TRBV11-2
abundance: once
j_gene: TRBJ1-4
d_gene: NA
CDR3nt: TGTGCCAGCAGCTCCCTACAGGGAGGGCGAAAACTGTTTTTT
CDR3aa: CASSSLQGGRKLFF

v_gene: TRBV29-1
abundance: many
j_gene: TRBJ2-7
d_gene: NA
CDR3nt: TGCAGCGTTTCGGGGGAGGCCTACGAGCAGTACTTC
CDR3aa: CSVSGEAYEQYF

v_gene: TRBV6-6
abundance: NA
j_gene: TRBJ2-7
d_gene: TRBD1
CDR3nt: TGTGCCAGCAGCAGGAACGGGGACAGAGCCTACGAGCAGTACTTC
CDR3aa: CASSRNGDRAYEQYF

v_gene: TRBV9
abundance: NA
j_gene: TRBJ2-2
d_gene: TRBD2
CDR3nt: TGTGCCAGCAGCGGGGAGGGGCAAGACACCGGGGAGCTGTTTTTT
CDR3aa: CASSGEGQDTGELFF

v_gene: TRBV25-1
abundance: NA
j_gene: TRBJ2-6
d_gene: NA
CDR3nt: TGTGCCAGCAGCCACTCTGGGGCCAACGTCCTGACTTTC
CDR3aa: CASSHSGANVLTF

v_gene: TRBV28
abundance: once
j_gene: TRBJ2-7
d_gene: NA
CDR3nt: TGTGCCAGCAGCCCTGTGGGGCTAGTCGGCTACGAGCAGTACTTC
CDR3aa: CASSPVGLVGYEQYF

v_gene: TRBV6-1
abundance: NA
j_gene: TRBJ1-1
d_gene: NA
CDR3nt: TGTGCCAGCAGTGGGGTCAGGGGCCTGGAGGGAGCTTTCTTT
CDR3aa: CASSGVRGLEGAFF

v_gene: TRBV25-1
abundance: NA
j_gene: TRBJ2-5
d_gene: NA
CDR3nt: TGTGCCAGCAGTTCCAAAGGTGGGGGGGAGACCCAGTACTTC
CDR3aa: CASSSKGGGETQYF

v_gene: TRBV6-6
abundance: NA
j_gene: TRBJ2-1
d_gene: TRBD2
CDR3nt: TGTGCCAGCAGTTACTCGGTAACTAGCGGGAACAATGAGCAGTTCTTC
CDR3aa: CASSYSVTSGNNEQFF

v_gene: TRBV10-3
abundance: NA
j_gene: TRBJ2-2
d_gene: NA
CDR3nt: TGTGCCATCAGCCGGGACCAACGGGGCGGGGAGCTGTTTTTT
CDR3aa: CAISRDQRGGELFF

v_gene: TRBV4-3
abundance: NA
j_gene: TRBJ2-2
d_gene: NA
CDR3nt: TGCGCCAGCAGCCATCACTCAACAGGGGAGCGGGAGACCACCGGGGAGCTGTTTTTT
CDR3aa: CASSHHSTGERETTGELFF

v_gene: TRBV7-2
abundance: NA
j_gene: TRBJ2-5
d_gene: NA
CDR3nt: TGTGCCAGCAGCTTATTTCAGGGAGCGGAGACCCAGTACTTC
CDR3aa: CASSLFQGAETQYF

v_gene: TRBV9
abundance: NA
j_gene: TRBJ2-1
d_gene: TRBD2
CDR3nt: TGTGCCAGCAGCAAAAGCGGGAGGGGCAACCATGAGCAGTTCTTC
CDR3aa: CASSKSGRGNHEQFF

v_gene: TRBV27
abundance: NA
j_gene: TRBJ2-7
d_gene: TRBD2
CDR3nt: TGTGCCAGCAGTACCTCCCGACTAGCGGGAAACTACGAGCAGTACTTC
CDR3aa: CASSTSRLAGNYEQYF

v_gene: TRBV30
abundance: NA
j_gene: TRBJ2-3
d_gene: NA
CDR3nt: TGTGCTCGGACAGAGATCACAGATACGCAGTATTTT
CDR3aa: CARTEITDTQYF

v_gene: TRBV6-5
abundance: few
j_gene: TRBJ2-7
d_gene: TRBD2
CDR3nt: TGTGCCAGCAGCCGACAGCTAGCGGGAGGTTCCGAGCAGTACTTC
CDR3aa: CASSRQLAGGSEQYF

v_gene: TRBV7-2
abundance: NA
j_gene: TRBJ1-4
d_gene: NA
CDR3nt: TGTGCCAGCAGCTTAGCTCAGGGGGAAAAACTGTTTTTT
CDR3aa: CASSLAQGEKLFF

v_gene: TRBV7-9
abundance: many
j_gene: TRBJ2-7
d_gene: NA
CDR3nt: TGTGCCAGCAGCCACACCTTGTCCGGGGCAAGGGAGCAGTACTTC
CDR3aa: CASSHTLSGAREQYF

v_gene: TRBV9
abundance: NA
j_gene: TRBJ2-1
d_gene: TRBD2
CDR3nt: TGTGCCAGCAGCTCGGGACTAGCGTCTTACTACAATGAGCAGTTCTTC
CDR3aa: CASSSGLASYYNEQFF

v_gene: TRBV29-1
abundance: once
j_gene: TRBJ2-6
d_gene: NA
CDR3nt: TGCAGCGTTGATGGGGGGTCTGGGGCCAACGTCCTGACTTTC
CDR3aa: CSVDGGSGANVLTF

v_gene: TRBV7-2
abundance: NA
j_gene: TRBJ2-2
d_gene: NA
CDR3nt: TGTGCCAGCAGTTCGGCAGGGCTCGGGGAGCTGTTTTTT
CDR3aa: CASSSAGLGELFF

v_gene: TRBV18
abundance: NA
j_gene: TRBJ2-2
d_gene: NA
CDR3nt: TGTGCCAGCTCACCATACAGGCCGTACACCGGGGAGCTGTTTTTT
CDR3aa: CASSPYRPYTGELFF

v_gene: TRBV15
abundance: NA
j_gene: TRBJ2-2
d_gene: TRBD2
CDR3nt: TGTGCCACCAGCAGAGATTACGGACTAGCGGCCTCCGGGGAGCTGTTTTTT
CDR3aa: CATSRDYGLAASGELFF

v_gene: TRBV2
abundance: NA
j_gene: TRBJ2-7
d_gene: NA
CDR3nt: TGTGCCAGCAGTGACCCCGGGAGAGTGCGGGAGCAGTACTTC
CDR3aa: CASSDPGRVREQYF

v_gene: TRBV6-6
abundance: NA
j_gene: TRBJ2-7
d_gene: NA
CDR3nt: TGTGCCAGCAGTCGACGACCCGACTACGAGCAGTACTTC
CDR3aa: CASSRRPDYEQYF

v_gene: TRBV28
abundance: once
j_gene: TRBJ1-4
d_gene: NA
CDR3nt: TGTGCCAGCAGTTCCCCAGGGTCGGGTAGTGAAAAACTGTTTTTT
CDR3aa: CASSSPGSGSEKLFF

v_gene: TRBV7-2
abundance: NA
j_gene: TRBJ2-1
d_gene: NA
CDR3nt: TGTGCCAGCAGCTTAGGAGGGTTCGATGAGCAGTTCTTC
CDR3aa: CASSLGGFDEQFF

v_gene: TRBV5-1
abundance: NA
j_gene: TRBJ2-2
d_gene: TRBD2
CDR3nt: TGCGCCAGCGGGTCTAGCGGGAGCTTTACCGGGGAGCTGTTTTTT
CDR3aa: CASGSSGSFTGELFF

v_gene: TRBV6-5
abundance: NA
j_gene: TRBJ2-6
d_gene: NA
CDR3nt: TGTGCCAGCACTCGGTCGGGCTCTGGGGCCAACGTCCTGACTTTC
CDR3aa: CASTRSGSGANVLTF

v_gene: TRBV5-1
abundance: NA
j_gene: TRBJ2-1
d_gene: TRBD1
CDR3nt: TGCGCCAGCAGCTTGGCCCCGCCAGGGGGTGAGCAGTTCTTC
CDR3aa: CASSLAPPGGEQFF

v_gene: TRBV15
abundance: NA
j_gene: TRBJ2-2
d_gene: NA
CDR3nt: TGTGCCACCAGCAGATCCGCTAACGGGGAGCTGTTTTTT
CDR3aa: CATSRSANGELFF

v_gene: TRBV27
abundance: NA
j_gene: TRBJ2-7
d_gene: NA
CDR3nt: TGTGCCAGCAGTTTGGGCAACTCCTACGAGCAGTACTTC
CDR3aa: CASSLGNSYEQYF

v_gene: TRBV5-5
abundance: NA
j_gene: TRBJ2-7
d_gene: NA
CDR3nt: TGTGCCAGCAGCCAAGGGGAGGGGGAATACGCCGAGCAGTACTTC
CDR3aa: CASSQGEGEYAEQYF

v_gene: TRBV7-2
abundance: once
j_gene: TRBJ2-7
d_gene: TRBD2
CDR3nt: TGTGCCAGCAGCGCTTTCGTAGCGGGAGGGACCGAGCAGTACTTC
CDR3aa: CASSAFVAGGTEQYF

v_gene: TRBV29-1
abundance: NA
j_gene: TRBJ2-3
d_gene: NA
CDR3nt: TGCAGCGTTACCGCTTCGAGAAATACGCAGTATTTT
CDR3aa: CSVTASRNTQYF

v_gene: TRBV7-8
abundance: NA
j_gene: TRBJ2-3
d_gene: NA
CDR3nt: TGTGCCAGCAGCTTAAAGGGGCCAGAGCCAGATACGCAGTATTTT
CDR3aa: CASSLKGPEPDTQYF

v_gene: TRBV28
abundance: NA
j_gene: TRBJ2-7
d_gene: NA
CDR3nt: TGTGCCAGCAGTTTCCAGTCATTAGGTACCTACGAGCAGTACTTC
CDR3aa: CASSFQSLGTYEQYF

v_gene: TRBV2
abundance: once
j_gene: TRBJ2-7
d_gene: NA
CDR3nt: NA
CDR3aa: CASSILGGNLGEQYF

v_gene: TRBV6-1
abundance: NA
j_gene: TRBJ2-7
d_gene: TRBD1
CDR3nt: TGTGCCAGCAGTGAAAGGACAGGGGGTAGCGAGCAGTACTTC
CDR3aa: CASSERTGGSEQYF

v_gene: TRBV18
abundance: NA
j_gene: TRBJ2-7
d_gene: NA
CDR3nt: TGTGCCAGCTCACCCTCGGCGGGGGCGGCCTACGAGCAGTACTTC
CDR3aa: CASSPSAGAAYEQYF